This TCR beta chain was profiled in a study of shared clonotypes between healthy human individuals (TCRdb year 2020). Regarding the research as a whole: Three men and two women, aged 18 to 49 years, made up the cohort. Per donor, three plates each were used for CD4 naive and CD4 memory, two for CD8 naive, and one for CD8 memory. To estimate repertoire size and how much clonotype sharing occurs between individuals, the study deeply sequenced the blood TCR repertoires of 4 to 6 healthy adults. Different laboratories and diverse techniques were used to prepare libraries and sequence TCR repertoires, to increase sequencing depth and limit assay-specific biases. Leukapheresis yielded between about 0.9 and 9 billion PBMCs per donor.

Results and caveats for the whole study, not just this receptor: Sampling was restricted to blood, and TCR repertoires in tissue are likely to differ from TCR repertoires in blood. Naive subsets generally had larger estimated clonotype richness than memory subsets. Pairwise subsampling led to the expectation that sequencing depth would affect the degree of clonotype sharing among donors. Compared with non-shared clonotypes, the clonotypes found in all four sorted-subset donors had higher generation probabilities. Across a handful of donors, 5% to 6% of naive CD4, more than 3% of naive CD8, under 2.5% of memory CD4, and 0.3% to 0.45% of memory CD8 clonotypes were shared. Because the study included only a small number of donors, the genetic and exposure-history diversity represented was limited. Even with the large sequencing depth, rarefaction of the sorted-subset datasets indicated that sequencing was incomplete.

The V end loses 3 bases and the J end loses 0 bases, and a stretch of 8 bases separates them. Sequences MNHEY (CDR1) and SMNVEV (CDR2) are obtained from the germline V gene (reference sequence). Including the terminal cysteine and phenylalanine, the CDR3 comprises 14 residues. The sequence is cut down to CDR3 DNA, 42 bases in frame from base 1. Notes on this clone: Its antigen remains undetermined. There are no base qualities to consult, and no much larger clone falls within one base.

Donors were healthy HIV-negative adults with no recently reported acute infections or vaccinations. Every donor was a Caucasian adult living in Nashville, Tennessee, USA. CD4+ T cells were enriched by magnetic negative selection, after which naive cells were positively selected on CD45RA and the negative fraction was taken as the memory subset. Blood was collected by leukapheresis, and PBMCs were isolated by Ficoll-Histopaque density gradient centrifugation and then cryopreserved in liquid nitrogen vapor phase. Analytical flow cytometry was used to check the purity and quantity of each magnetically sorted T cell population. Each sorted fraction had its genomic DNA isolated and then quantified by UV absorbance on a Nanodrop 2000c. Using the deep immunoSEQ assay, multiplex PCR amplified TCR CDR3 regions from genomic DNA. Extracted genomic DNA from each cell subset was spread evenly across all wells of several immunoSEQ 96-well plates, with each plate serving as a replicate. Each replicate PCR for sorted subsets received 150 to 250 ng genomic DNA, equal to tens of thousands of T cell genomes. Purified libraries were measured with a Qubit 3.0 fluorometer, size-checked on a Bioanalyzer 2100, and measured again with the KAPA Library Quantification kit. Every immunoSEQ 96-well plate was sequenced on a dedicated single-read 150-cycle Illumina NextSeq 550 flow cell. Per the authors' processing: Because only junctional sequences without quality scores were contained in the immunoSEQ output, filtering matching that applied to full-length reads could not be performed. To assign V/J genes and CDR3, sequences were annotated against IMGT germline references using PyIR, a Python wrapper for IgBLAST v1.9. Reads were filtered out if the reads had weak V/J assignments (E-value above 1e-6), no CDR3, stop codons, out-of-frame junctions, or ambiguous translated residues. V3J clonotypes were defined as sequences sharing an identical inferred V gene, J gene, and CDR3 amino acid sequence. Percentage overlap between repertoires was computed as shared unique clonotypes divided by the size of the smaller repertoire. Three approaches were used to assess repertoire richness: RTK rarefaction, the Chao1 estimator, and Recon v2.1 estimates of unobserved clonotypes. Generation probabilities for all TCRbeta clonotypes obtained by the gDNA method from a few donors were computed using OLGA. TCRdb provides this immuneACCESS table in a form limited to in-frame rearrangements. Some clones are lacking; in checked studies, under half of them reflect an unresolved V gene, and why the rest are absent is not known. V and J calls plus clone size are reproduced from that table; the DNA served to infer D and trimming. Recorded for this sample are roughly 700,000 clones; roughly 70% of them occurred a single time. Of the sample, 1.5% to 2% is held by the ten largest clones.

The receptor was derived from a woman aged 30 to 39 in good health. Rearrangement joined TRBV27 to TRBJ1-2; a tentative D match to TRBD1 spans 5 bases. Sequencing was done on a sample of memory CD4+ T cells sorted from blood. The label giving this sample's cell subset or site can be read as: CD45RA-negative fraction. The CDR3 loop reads CASSFRQPNYGYTF. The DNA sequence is TGTGCCAGCAGTTTCAGACAGCCTAACTATGGCTACACCTTC.